This T cell receptor (beta chain) was documented in a study of CD8 T cells in Susac syndrome (dated by TCRdb to the late 2010s). About the study as a whole: Of the Susac syndrome patients who were sequenced, over five had clinically active disease and 8 or 9 were in clinical remission. Susac syndrome patients were therapy-naive, on corticosteroids (some also receiving IVIg), or on IVIg alone at blood withdrawal. Repertoire sequencing was used to test whether CD8+ T cell activation and differentiation in Susac syndrome was antigen driven. CD8+ T cell repertoire clonality was compared between more than ten healthy donors, approximately 14 Susac syndrome patients and fewer than 19 multiple sclerosis patients. The paper as a whole reports these results and caveats: Sixteen and five Susac-specific public clones were found in the total CD8+ and CD8+ TEMRA repertoires, respectively. The number of individuals in the TCR sequencing and HLA analysis was acknowledged as relatively small. Susac syndrome CD8+ repertoires showed clonal expansion, highest in CD8+ TEMRA cells and greater in clinically active than remitting patients.

Inclusive of the bounding cysteine and phenylalanine, the CDR3 is 15 residues long. Of the read, only the CDR3 DNA is kept; its 45 bases are in frame from base 1. V is clipped by 5 bases and J by 0 bases, and the sequence between their germline boundaries is 13 bases long. From a lookup of the germline V gene (reference sequence), CDR1 and CDR2 are MNHEY and SMNVEV. RNA was extracted using the RNeasy kit, and about 0.5 to 1 microgram was reverse transcribed with random hexamers. The immunoSEQ multiplex PCR assay, covering 54 Vbeta and 13 Jbeta segments, was used to amplify TCR beta CDR3 regions. PCR amplification bias was corrected by using a synthetic template baseline for primer optimization and computational correction. The study's own analysis went as follows. Reads were annotated to V, D and J genes according to IMGT and were analyzed with immunoSEQ Analyzer, with only productive sequences retained. To calculate clonality, Shannon entropy was normalized by log2 of the number of productive unique sequences and then subtracted from one. For each patient and control, public and private clones were evaluated among the 100 most prevalent clones. Clones were defined as Susac-specific when absent from the healthy and MS cohorts, from approximately 1,100 published viral clones and from other ImmuneACCESS disease sequences. The public reads were reanalyzed by TCRdb: fastp trimming at Q25, MiXCR alignment, in-frame beta chains only. All rows with the same CDR3 protein become a single entry with the most common DNA and genes. These V and J calls are TCRdb output, not the study's own analysis. A total of some 130,000 distinct CDR3 sequences appear in this sample, about 95% of them only once. The ten largest make up under 0.2% of the sample.

Points on this clonotype: Its antigen is not yet known. Base qualities were left out, and no much larger clone turns up one base away.

Peripheral blood CD8+ and CD4+ T cells from healthy donors, Susac syndrome patients and multiple sclerosis patients were profiled by high-throughput TCR beta sequencing. Recently defined diagnostic criteria for definite or probable disease were met by the Susac syndrome patients. CD8+ TEMRA cells were enriched by FACS, while bulk CD8+ and CD4+ T cells were purified by magnetic negative isolation. Blood was drawn into EDTA tubes, processed within 24 hours, and PBMCs were isolated by density gradient centrifugation. PBMCs intended for TCR sequencing were frozen in liquid nitrogen and were later thawed in a 37 degrees C water bath. Purity of sorted or isolated CD4+, CD8+ and CD8+ TEMRA cells was at least 90%.

Material for sequencing was CD8+ T cells from PBMCs. This TCR was sampled from a human donor with Susac syndrome. The chain joins TRBV27 to TRBJ1-1, with TRBD1 tentatively as D gene (5 bases match). CDR3 reads: CASSLGSGMNTEAFF. The DNA sequence is TGTGCCAGCAGTCTAGGTTCAGGGATGAACACTGAAGCTTTCTTT.